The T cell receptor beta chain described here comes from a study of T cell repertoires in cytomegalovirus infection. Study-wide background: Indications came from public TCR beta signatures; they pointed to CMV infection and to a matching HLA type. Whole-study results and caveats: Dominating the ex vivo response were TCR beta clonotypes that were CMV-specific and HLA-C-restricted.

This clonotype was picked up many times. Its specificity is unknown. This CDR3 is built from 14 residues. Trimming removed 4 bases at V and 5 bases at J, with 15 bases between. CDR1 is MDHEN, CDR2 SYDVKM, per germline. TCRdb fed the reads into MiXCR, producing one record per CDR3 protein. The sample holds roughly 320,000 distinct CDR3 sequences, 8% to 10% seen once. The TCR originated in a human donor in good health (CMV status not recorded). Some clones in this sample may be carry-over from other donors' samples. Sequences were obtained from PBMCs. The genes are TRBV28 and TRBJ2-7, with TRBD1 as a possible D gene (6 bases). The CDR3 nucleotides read TGTGCCAGCAGTTACCTTACAGGGTTACACGAGCAGTACTTC. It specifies CASSYLTGLHEQYF.